The 22 T cell receptor beta chains presented below share a single source sample, sequenced in a study of cytomegalovirus exposure and HLA in healthy donors. PCR used 60 Vbeta primers and 13 Jbeta primers. Using immunoSEQ multiplex PCR, the repertoire was profiled, and TCRdb retains in-frame clones only, with some absent. Here the sample spans tens of thousands of clones, about three quarters being singletons. The sample consisted of PBMCs. Source of these receptors: a male donor in good health and CMV-seropositive.

The gene calls are TRBV7-2 and TRBJ2-7; 12 bases map to TRBD2. The CDR3 consists of 15 residues. The V segment lost 5 bases and the J segment 6 bases; nucleotides outside the gene matches: 8. From germline, CDR1 is SGHTA and CDR2 FQGNSA. The CDR3 DNA reads TGTGCCAGCAGCACCACGACTAGCGGGAGTCGCGAGCAGTACTTC. Its translation is CASSTTTSGSREQYF.

This clone was seen only a few times. V is TRBV9 and J is TRBJ1-1; D unclear. Germline V gives CDR1 SGDLS, CDR2 YYNGEE. The germline V and J ends were trimmed by 4 bases and 1 base, with 11 bases remaining between them. This CDR3 spans 14 amino acids. The CDR3 spells CASSPTGQNTEAFF. The CDR3, as DNA: TGTGCCAGCAGCCCGACTGGTCAGAACACTGAAGCTTTCTTT.

The chain combines TRBV7-8 with TRBJ2-3; 11 bases line up with TRBD2. V was pared by 4 bases and J by 2 bases, with 5 bases of the junction left unmatched. Looked up from germline, CDR1 is SGHVS and CDR2 is FQNEAQ. The CDR3 consists of 16 residues. The CDR3 DNA reads TGTGCCAGCAGCTCCGGACTAGCGGGCCTCACAGATACGCAGTATTTT. Translation: CASSSGLAGLTDTQYF.

This clone showed up just a few times. V gene TRBV5-4 combines with J gene TRBJ2-5; 15 nucleotides line up with TRBD2. This CDR3 has 17 residues. Germline lookup yields CDR1 SGHNT and CDR2 YYREEE (reference sequence). V trimming: 3 bases; J trimming: 3 bases; junction bases outside the gene matches: 6. The CDR3 loop reads CASSSTGTSGRKETQYF. CDR3 nucleotides: TGTGCCAGCAGCTCTACAGGGACTAGCGGGAGGAAAGAGACCCAGTACTTC.

The chain uses TRBV6-1 and TRBJ1-2; D may be TRBD1 (5 bases). The CDR3 totals 13 residues. Germline CDR1 reads MNHNS; CDR2 reads SASEGT. Trimming left V 1 base short and J 5 bases short, with 8 bases between. The CDR3 DNA sequence: TGTGCCAGCAGTGAAGTGGGGGGGTATGGCTACACCTTC. It codes for CASSEVGGYGYTF.

The chain carries TRBV28 and TRBJ2-1; 7 positions match TRBD1. The CDR3 spans 14 residues. V lost 3 bases and J lost 4; bases outside the gene matches: 3. CDR1 is MDHEN and CDR2 is SYDVKM in the germline V gene. CDR3 coding DNA: TGTGCCAGCAGTTTGACAGGGACGTACAATGAGCAGTTCTTC. Its translation is CASSLTGTYNEQFF. The variable domain in full, with the rest retrieved from reference TRBV28 and TRBJ2-1, is DVKVTQSSRYLVKRTGEKVFLECVQDMDHENMFWYRQDPGLGLRLIYFSYDVKMKEKGDIPEGYSVSREKKERFSLILESASTNQTSMYLCASSLTGTYNEQFFGPGTRLTVL.

The J gene is TRBJ2-1, the V gene TRBV18, with 8 nucleotides matching TRBD2. The CDR3 is 14 residues long. V trimming: 3 bases; J trimming: 9 bases; junction bases outside the gene matches: 7. Germline V lookup: CDR1 KGHSH, CDR2 LQKENI. DNA for the CDR3: TGTGCCAGCTCACCGCTGACTAGCGCTGGTGAGCAGTTCTTC. Amino acid sequence: CASSPLTSAGEQFF.

The chain couples TRBV6-6 to TRBJ1-5, with a weak D call TRBD1 (5 bases). The CDR3 is 16 amino acids. Looked up from germline, CDR1 is MNHNY and CDR2 is SVGAGI (reference sequence). The germline V and J ends were trimmed by 0 bases and 0 bases, with 9 bases remaining between them. The CDR3 sequence: CASSYSDSLSNQPQHF. The CDR3 DNA follows: TGTGCCAGCAGTTACTCCGACAGTCTTAGCAATCAGCCCCAGCATTTT.

CDR3 in amino acids: CATSRPPGQAHEQFF. CDR3 in DNA: TGTGCCACCAGCAGACCGCCGGGACAAGCCCATGAGCAGTTCTTC. The chain carries TRBV15 and TRBJ2-1, with D possibly being TRBD1 (6 bases). The V end lost 2 bases, the J end lost 8 bases, and 16 bases lay between the germline ends. The germline V gene has CDR1 LNHNV and CDR2 YYDKDF (reference sequence). The CDR3 is 15 residues long. Together with reference TRBV15 and TRBJ2-1, the CDR3 gives the full variable domain: DAMVIQNPRYQVTQFGKPVTLSCSQTLNHNVMYWYQQKSSQAPKLLFHYYDKDFNNEADTPDNFQSRRPNTSFCFLDIRSPGLGDTAMYLCATSRPPGQAHEQFFGPGTRLTVL.

Only one count was recorded for this clone. The chain links TRBV21-1 to TRBJ1-5; TRBD1 was called by the table and not checked on the DNA. TRBV21-1 is labeled a pseudogene. CDR3 length equals 15 residues. In DNA, the CDR3 is TGTGCCAGCAGCCCTAACAGGGATGGAAATCAGCCCCAGCATTTT. Encoded protein: CASSPNRDGNQPQHF.

There are a few counts of this clone. The CDR3 bases are TGTGCCTGGAAATACTCCAGCGGCTACAATGAGCAGTTCTTC. It translates to CAWKYSSGYNEQFF. The chain recombines TRBV30 with TRBJ2-1; TRBD2 is a possible D gene (5 bases). The V end was cut by 4 bases, the J end by 3 bases, with 13 bases between. The CDR3 spans 14 residues. Germline V gives CDR1 GTSNPN, CDR2 SVGIG (reference sequence).

The V call is TRBV29-1, the J call TRBJ2-1; TRBD1 aligns across 12 bases. Unmatched junction bases numbered 7, after V lost 7 bases and J lost 9 bases. The CDR3 runs to 13 residues. CDR1 and CDR2 (germline): SQVTM, ANQGSEA. CDR3 sequence reads: CSALGTGGGEQFF. The CDR3 nucleotides are TGCAGCGCTTTGGGGACAGGGGGCGGTGAGCAGTTCTTC.

The chain recombines TRBV27 with TRBJ2-7, with a weak D call TRBD2 (5 bases). The germline V gene has CDR1 MNHEY and CDR2 SMNVEV (reference sequence). V was pared by 3 bases and J by 7 bases, with 16 bases between. The CDR3 length is 14 residues. The DNA of the CDR3 is TGTGCCAGCAGTTTCTCTCCGGACTTTCTTGAGCAGTACTTC. This encodes CASSFSPDFLEQYF.

This clone was counted a single time. V usage is TRBV28 and J usage is TRBJ1-2; unclear D gene. Between the trimmed V and J ends, which lost 5 bases and 6 bases, there was a span of 7 bases. This CDR3 comprises 11 residues. The germline CDR1 and CDR2 sequences are MDHEN and SYDVKM. The CDR3 spells CASSLRDGYTF. The CDR3 region has the DNA TGTGCCAGCAGTCTGAGGGATGGCTACACCTTC.

The V and J genes are TRBV10-3 and TRBJ2-7; TRBD1 agrees at 9 bases. The CDR3 length is 14 residues. Trimming at V came to 5 bases and at J to 5 bases, leaving 7 bases not matched to a gene. Germline V gene data show CDR1 as ENHRY and CDR2 as SYGVKD. The CDR3 sequence: CAISLGTGTDEQYF. For the CDR3, the DNA is TGTGCCATCAGTTTGGGGACAGGGACAGACGAGCAGTACTTC.

The chain is built from TRBV7-2 and TRBJ2-3, with D unresolved. The germline V and J ends were trimmed by 4 bases and 3 bases, with 5 bases remaining between them. Per germline, CDR1 SGHTA and CDR2 FQGNSA. CDR3 length equals 12 residues. The CDR3 nucleotides are TGTGCCAGCAGCTCCTATACAGATACGCAGTATTTT. This encodes CASSSYTDTQYF.

In its sample, this clone was seen once. The V call is TRBV21-1, the J call TRBJ2-7; TRBD1 is taken as the D call from the table, unchecked against the DNA. TRBV21-1 is a pseudogene. CDR3 length equals 20 residues. Written as DNA, the CDR3 is TGTGCCAGCAGCAAAGTCAGAGGGCAGGGGGCGGTCAATTGTCGGTACGAGCAGTACTTC. It yields the protein CASSKVRGQGAVNCRYEQYF.

This chain links TRBV6-5 with TRBJ2-7, with 9 bases fitting TRBD1. CDR3 length: 12 amino acids. V was pared by 6 bases and J by 3 bases, with 0 bases of the junction left unmatched. The germline CDR1 and CDR2 sequences are MNHEY and SVGAGI. This CDR3 is CASRDRGYEQYF. CDR3 nucleotides: TGTGCCAGCAGGGACAGGGGCTACGAGCAGTACTTC.

V and J are TRBV27 and TRBJ1-1; the D gene is possibly TRBD1 (6 bases). This CDR3 spans 14 amino acids. Germline values: CDR1 MNHEY, CDR2 SMNVEV (reference sequence). The germline V and J ends were trimmed by 5 bases and 6 bases, with 16 bases remaining between them. The CDR3, as DNA: TGTGCCAGCAGTATACTACAGGGATCCTCTGAAGCTTTCTTT. It yields the protein CASSILQGSSEAFF.

This chain uses TRBV10-2 with TRBJ2-1, with 7 bases aligning to TRBD1. Looked up from germline, CDR1 is WSHSY and CDR2 is SAAADI. V lost 5 bases to trimming and J lost 2 bases; unmatched junction nucleotides: 6. The CDR3 has 15 amino acids. CDR3 DNA: TGCGCCAGCAGTTTAGCAGGGGGAACCTACAATGAGCAGTTCTTC. This codes for CASSLAGGTYNEQFF.

The V and J genes are TRBV30 and TRBJ1-1, with D unclear. The CDR3 length is 13 residues. Deletions cut 0 bases from V and 1 base from J, with 6 bases between. In germline, CDR1 is GTSNPN, CDR2 SVGIG (reference sequence). The CDR3 sequence is CAWSVVKNTEAFF. The CDR3, as DNA: TGTGCCTGGAGTGTCGTTAAGAACACTGAAGCTTTCTTT.

V usage is TRBV7-2 and J usage is TRBJ2-7, with a tentative D call TRBD1 (6 bases). The V end lost 3 bases, the J end lost 5 bases, and 14 bases lay between the germline ends. The length of the CDR3 is 14 residues. Germline V gene sequence: CDR1 SGHTA, CDR2 FQGNSA. In DNA form, the CDR3 reads TGTGCCAGCAGCTTGGTTGGGGGCCCTGACGAGCAGTACTTC. Protein product: CASSLVGGPDEQYF.